These 20 T cell receptor beta chains were all obtained from the same sample, sequenced in a study of control samples from healthy donors and cancer patients. Here immunoSEQ multiplex PCR was the method, and the copy in TCRdb shows in-frame clones only, minus some. The sample includes roughly 370,000 clones, 90% of them seen just once. Sequencing used PBMCs. The receptors come from a man aged 40-49 years with head and neck cancer.

This chain links TRBV30 with TRBJ1-4, with D maybe TRBD1 (5 bases). V lost 0 bases and J 7 bases, leaving 12 bases between the germline ends. CDR3 length: 14 residues. Germline CDR1 reads GTSNPN; CDR2 reads SVGIG (reference sequence). The CDR3 DNA follows: TGTGCCTGGAGTGTACGGGGGGTTATTGAAAAACTGTTTTTT. It is translated as CAWSVRGVIEKLFF.

Of note for this clone: One end of the junction varies from germline; a read error may be responsible. DNA of the CDR3: TGCAGTACTAAGAAGGCCCGCCATTTT. It specifies CSTKKARHF. This sequence joins TRBV20-1 and TRBJ1-1; D not certain. Germline V gene lookup returns CDR1 DFQATT and CDR2 SNEGSKA (reference sequence). This CDR3 region has 9 residues.

The chain couples TRBV6-6 to TRBJ1-5; D is unresolved. The CDR3 loop spans 13 amino acids. V was cut by 4 bases and J by 3 bases, with 7 bases left in between. Germline lookup yields CDR1 MNHNY and CDR2 SVGAGI (reference sequence). The CDR3 here is CASSSMVNQPQHF. The DNA of the CDR3 is TGTGCCAGCAGTTCGATGGTCAATCAGCCCCAGCATTTT.

The gene calls are TRBV28 and TRBJ2-1; D is tentatively TRBD1 or TRBD2 (6 bases each). The germline V gene has CDR1 MDHEN and CDR2 SYDVKM. This CDR3 has 15 amino acids. Trimming took off 3 bases at V and 7 bases at J, with 16 bases between the two ends. CDR3 residues: CASSLLTRGSNEQFF. CDR3 in DNA: TGTGCCAGCAGTTTGCTGACTAGGGGGAGTAATGAGCAGTTCTTC.

This chain links TRBV19 with TRBJ2-2; 7 bases align to TRBD2. The CDR3 totals 14 residues. The J segment lost 0 bases and the V segment lost 8 bases, leaving 3 bases of the junction unmatched. In germline, CDR1 is LNHDA, CDR2 SQIVND (reference sequence). The CDR3 protein is CASAGRTNTGELFF. The CDR3 nucleotides read TGTGCCAGTGCCGGGAGGACGAACACCGGGGAGCTGTTTTTT.

The rearrangement links TRBV14 to TRBJ2-1; TRBD2 matches 12 bases. CDR3 size: 20 residues. Germline lookup yields CDR1 SGHDN and CDR2 FVKESK. The junction had 11 bases not matched to a gene; V was cut back by 2 bases and J by 0 bases. The CDR3 DNA is TGTGCCAGCAGCCAACACATCCGGACTAGCGGGAAGTACTCCTACAATGAGCAGTTCTTC. Its protein is CASSQHIRTSGKYSYNEQFF.

The rearrangement links TRBV10-1 to TRBJ1-1, with TRBD1 as a possible D gene (6 bases). The CDR3 runs 13 residues. With 2 bases removed from V and 2 bases from J, the gap between germline ends came to 6 bases. The germline gives CDR1 WNHNN, CDR2 SYGVQD (reference sequence). Here the CDR3 reads CASSEGGNTEAFF. As DNA, the CDR3 is TGCGCCAGCAGTGAGGGGGGCAACACTGAAGCTTTCTTT.

DNA for the CDR3: TGTGCCACCAGCAGTCGGCTCGGCTCCCTAGAGCAGTTCTTC. Its translation is CATSSRLGSLEQFF. The chain is built from TRBV15 and TRBJ2-1; D remains unclear. The CDR3 runs to 14 residues. Trimming removed 3 bases at V and 10 bases at J, with 16 bases between. The germline CDR1 and CDR2 sequences are LNHNV and YYDKDF (reference sequence).

This sequence joins TRBV11-3 and TRBJ1-6; no reliable D call. V shed 5 bases and J shed 9 bases, with 11 bases lying between them. The CDR3 has 13 amino acids. The germline gives CDR1 SGHNT, CDR2 YENEEA. The CDR3 is CASSLNGRSPLHF. Here the CDR3 DNA reads TGTGCCAGCAGCCTCAACGGGCGTTCACCCCTCCACTTT.

V and J are TRBV6-5 and TRBJ2-7; D remains unclear. V dropped 2 bases and J dropped 2 bases, with 7 bases sitting between them. The CDR3 covers 13 residues. The germline V gene encodes CDR1 MNHEY and CDR2 SVGAGI. The CDR3 nucleotides read TGTGCCAGCAGTTACAGGGCCCCCTACGAGCAGTACTTC. Translation gives CASSYRAPYEQYF.

The genes are TRBV5-8 and TRBJ2-1; D gene ambiguous. The CDR3 length is 14 residues. Trimming pared 4 bases from V and 0 bases from J, leaving 8 bases between. The germline CDR1 and CDR2 sequences are SGHTS and YDEGEE. CDR3 loop: CASSVGISYNEQFF. The CDR3 DNA sequence: TGTGCCAGCAGCGTGGGGATCTCCTACAATGAGCAGTTCTTC.

As to this clone: One end of the junction is discordant with germline, which a read error may explain. The chain has TRBV11-2 and TRBJ2-1; D gene unclear. The CDR3 runs 14 residues. The V gene's germline CDR1 is SGHAT and CDR2 FQNNGV. The CDR3 sequence: CASSLDPIYNEQFF. Here the CDR3 DNA reads TGTGCCAGCAGCCTAGATCCTATCTACAATGAGCAGTTCTTC. Together with reference TRBV11-2 and TRBJ2-1, the CDR3 gives the full variable domain: EAGVAQSPRYKIIEKRQSVAFWCNPISGHATLYWYQQILGQGPKLLIQFQNNGVVDDSQLPKDRFSAERLKGVDSTLKIQPAKLEDSAVYLCASSLDPIYNEQFFGPGTRLTVL.

The chain recombines TRBV5-1 with TRBJ1-1; no firm D call. CDR1 and CDR2 from the germline V gene are SGHRS and YFSETQ. The CDR3 sequence is 14 residues long. Trimming pared 4 bases from V and 1 base from J, leaving 11 bases between. In DNA form, the CDR3 reads TGCGCCAGCAGCGATCCGGGCAGGAACACTGAAGCTTTCTTT. It encodes CASSDPGRNTEAFF.

This rearrangement joins TRBV5-1 to TRBJ2-7, with a weak D call TRBD2 (5 bases). There are 13 residues in the CDR3. Germline V CDR1 and CDR2: SGHRS, YFSETQ. V dropped 3 bases and J dropped 6 bases, with 13 bases sitting between them. The CDR3 coding sequence is TGCGCCAGCAGCTCCTCGGGCGAGGGCGAGCAGTACTTC. It codes for CASSSSGEGEQYF.

The V call is TRBV9, the J call TRBJ2-3, with D possibly being TRBD1 (6 bases). Germline CDR1 and CDR2: SGDLS and YYNGEE. The CDR3 runs to 13 residues. V dropped 0 bases and J dropped 4 bases, with 6 bases sitting between them. For the CDR3, the DNA is TGTGCCAGCAGCGTAGGACAGGCAGATACGCAGTATTTT. This sequence encodes CASSVGQADTQYF.

V usage is TRBV6-1 and J usage is TRBJ1-6; 9 positions match TRBD1. This CDR3 spans 15 amino acids. Per germline, CDR1 MNHNS and CDR2 SASEGT. After removal of 2 bases from V and 9 bases from J, the junction contained 5 bases not matched to a gene. CDR3 DNA sequence: TGTGCCAGCAGTGAAAGGACAGGGGTCGGTTCACCCCTCCACTTT. The encoded protein is CASSERTGVGSPLHF.

The DNA for the CDR3 is TGTGCCATCAGTCAAACTAGCGGGAGTCTCGATGAGCAGTTCTTC. Translation: CAISQTSGSLDEQFF. The chain is built from TRBV10-3 and TRBJ2-1; 11 nucleotides line up with TRBD2. The trim removed 5 bases at V and 8 bases at J, leaving 8 bases unmatched. Germline V lookup: CDR1 ENHRY, CDR2 SYGVKD. This CDR3 spans 15 amino acids.

This chain links TRBV5-6 with TRBJ1-5; a weak D match, TRBD1 (6 bases). Deletions cut 4 bases from V and 6 bases from J, with 14 bases between. This CDR3 contains 14 residues. Germline CDR1 SGHDT, CDR2 YYEEEE. CDR3 region: CASSRITGSQPQHF. DNA for the CDR3: TGTGCCAGCAGCCGAATAACAGGGAGTCAGCCCCAGCATTTT.

The chain uses TRBV2 and TRBJ1-5, with a tentative D call TRBD1 (5 bases). Per germline, CDR1 SNHLY and CDR2 FYNNEI. The CDR3 is 15 amino acids. Between the trimmed V and J ends, which lost 4 bases and 3 bases, there was a span of 13 bases. The DNA for the CDR3 is TGTGCCAGCAGTGCTCCCGGGGCCATCAATCAGCCCCAGCATTTT. Its translation: CASSAPGAINQPQHF. Variable domain in full (rest from reference TRBV2 and TRBJ1-5): EPEVTQTPSHQVTQMGQEVILRCVPISNHLYFYWYRQILGQKVEFLVSFYNNEISEKSEIFDDQFSVERPDGSNFTLKIRSTKLEDSAMYFCASSAPGAINQPQHFGDGTRLSIL.

The rearrangement joins TRBV5-8 to TRBJ2-7, with TRBD1 matching 8 bases. Germline V CDR1 and CDR2: SGHTS, YDEGEE. The junction had 5 bases not matched to a gene; V was cut back by 0 bases and J by 3 bases. CDR3 length: 15 amino acids. CDR3 in DNA: TGTGCCAGCAGCTTGGCCCTTGGACAGGGCTACGAGCAGTACTTC. Translation gives CASSLALGQGYEQYF.